These 29 T cell receptor beta chains share one sample of origin, sequenced in a study of blood T cell repertoires in COVID-19. Data came from immunoSEQ multiplex PCR; TCRdb stores just in-frame clones and leaves some out. The sample gives under 30,000 clones, roughly 88% of which show up once; 10% to 15% is in the top ten. Source material: peripheral blood. Every receptor here comes from a woman older than 75 with active or convalescent COVID-19.

V is TRBV6-1 and J is TRBJ1-5; the D is unclear. Trimming shortened V by 2 bases and J by 7 bases, and 12 bases separated the two germline ends. This CDR3 has 14 residues. Looked up from germline, CDR1 is MNHNS and CDR2 is SASEGT. This chain's CDR3 is CASSEPSVRQPQHF. The CDR3 DNA reads as TGTGCCAGCAGTGAACCCTCAGTTCGCCAGCCCCAGCATTTT.

As DNA, the CDR3 is TGTGCCAGCAGCTATACACAGGGGTACAATCAGCCCCAGCATTTT. Protein: CASSYTQGYNQPQHF. J is TRBJ1-5 and V is TRBV28, with 7 nucleotides matching TRBD1. With V trimmed by 6 bases and J by 3 bases, 8 bases remained unmatched. This CDR3 has 15 residues. In germline, CDR1 is MDHEN, CDR2 SYDVKM.

The rearrangement uses TRBV25-1 and TRBJ1-5; perhaps TRBD1 as D (6 bases). CDR1 and CDR2 from the germline V gene are MGHDK and SYGVNS. This CDR3 contains 18 residues. V was shortened by 0 bases and J by 3 bases, with 18 bases between the two germline ends. The CDR3 spells CASSEYREDSPYNQPQHF. The CDR3 nucleotides are TGTGCCAGCAGTGAATATCGCGAGGACAGTCCCTACAATCAGCCCCAGCATTTT.

The chain links TRBV7-2 to TRBJ1-6; TRBD1 aligns across 8 bases. In germline, CDR1 is SGHTA, CDR2 FQGNSA. The CDR3 loop spans 14 amino acids. J lost 9 bases, V lost 2 bases, and 3 bases had no gene match. The CDR3 sequence: CASSLQGAPSPLHF. CDR3 DNA: TGTGCCAGCAGCTTACAGGGGGCGCCTTCACCCCTCCACTTT.

The rearrangement uses TRBV5-4 and TRBJ2-5; 11 nucleotides agree with TRBD2. The germline gives CDR1 SGHNT, CDR2 YYREEE (reference sequence). This CDR3 spans 15 amino acids. J was trimmed by 1 base and V by 4 bases; bases with no gene match: 3. The CDR3 DNA is TGTGCCAGCAGCCCCGGGACTAGCGGCCAAGAGACCCAGTACTTC. This sequence encodes CASSPGTSGQETQYF.

This sequence joins TRBV5-1 and TRBJ2-2; 8 bases align to TRBD2. V shed 0 bases and J 5 bases; nucleotides not matched to a gene: 3. The CDR3 loop spans 15 amino acids. Per germline, CDR1 SGHRS and CDR2 YFSETQ. DNA for the CDR3: TGCGCCAGCAGCTTGGACGGGAGGGGTACCGGGGAGCTGTTTTTT. It specifies CASSLDGRGTGELFF.

The genes are TRBV27 and TRBJ2-7; 8 bases are a match to TRBD1. The ends lost 2 bases at V and 4 bases at J; junction bases unmatched: 10. Germline V lookup: CDR1 MNHEY, CDR2 SMNVEV (reference sequence). The CDR3 spans 16 residues. The DNA of the CDR3 is TGTGCCAGCAGTTTACACGGAGGACAGGGTTATTACGAGCAGTACTTC. Translation: CASSLHGGQGYYEQYF.

This CDR3 is CASSFSSGTIYEQYF. The CDR3 region has the DNA TGTGCCAGCAGTTTTAGTAGCGGAACGATCTACGAGCAGTACTTC. V usage is TRBV28 and J usage is TRBJ2-7; TRBD2 is a possible D gene (6 bases). Trimming cost V 3 bases and J 3 bases, with 15 bases left between them. The CDR3 is 15 amino acids. Germline values: CDR1 MDHEN, CDR2 SYDVKM.

This clone appeared a single time. This rearrangement joins TRBV28 to TRBJ1-2; D might be TRBD1 (6 bases). Germline CDR1 is MDHEN and CDR2 is SYDVKM. Trimming cost V 8 bases and J 2 bases, with 9 bases left between them. CDR3 size: 12 residues. CDR3 sequence: CASATGNYGYTF. As DNA, the CDR3 is TGTGCCAGCGCAACAGGGAACTATGGCTACACCTTC.

In DNA form, the CDR3 reads TGTGCCAGCAGCCAAGCAGGGGTTAACTATGGCTACACCTTC. This gives the protein CASSQAGVNYGYTF. This rearrangement joins TRBV3-1 (or the pseudogene TRBV3-2) to TRBJ1-2, with D tentatively TRBD1 (6 bases). CDR1 LGHDT and CDR2 YNNKEL come from the germline V gene (reference sequence). The V end lost 1 base, the J end lost 1 base, and 7 bases lay between the germline ends. The CDR3 consists of 14 residues.

V is TRBV28 and J is TRBJ1-5; D is ambiguous. The germline CDR1 and CDR2 sequences are MDHEN and SYDVKM. The CDR3 is 14 residues long. V was pared by 6 bases and J by 0 bases, with 9 bases between. CDR3 region: CASSPFYSNQPQHF. CDR3 DNA: TGTGCCAGCAGCCCTTTTTATAGCAATCAGCCCCAGCATTTT. The whole variable domain, remainder taken from reference TRBV28 and TRBJ1-5, is DVKVTQSSRYLVKRTGEKVFLECVQDMDHENMFWYRQDPGLGLRLIYFSYDVKMKEKGDIPEGYSVSREKKERFSLILESASTNQTSMYLCASSPFYSNQPQHFGDGTRLSIL.

The gene calls are TRBV27 and TRBJ1-2; 7 bases align to TRBD1. Trimming at V came to 3 bases and at J to 4 bases, leaving 5 bases not matched to a gene. This CDR3 region has 14 residues. From germline, CDR1 is MNHEY and CDR2 SMNVEV (reference sequence). In DNA form, the CDR3 reads TGTGCCAGCAGTTTGACAGGGTGGGGCTATGGCTACACCTTC. It is translated as CASSLTGWGYGYTF.

V usage is TRBV10-3 and J usage is TRBJ1-1; tentative D call: TRBD1 (5 bases). Germline V gene lookup returns CDR1 ENHRY and CDR2 SYGVKD. Deletions cut 4 bases from V and 2 bases from J, with 11 bases between. CDR3 length: 14 amino acids. CDR3 sequence (DNA): TGTGCCATCAGTGGCCGGGACTCTAACACTGAAGCTTTCTTT. Amino acid sequence: CAISGRDSNTEAFF.

This clone has just a few counts. The rearrangement uses TRBV5-5 and TRBJ2-2; 10 bases are shared with TRBD2. The CDR3 spans 16 residues. Trimming at V came to 3 bases and at J to 1 base, leaving 3 bases not matched to a gene. Germline-derived CDR1 and CDR2 are SGHKS and YYEKEE (reference sequence). Here the CDR3 DNA reads TGTGCCAGCAGCTCCATAGCGGGGGGGAACACCGGGGAGCTGTTTTTT. It yields the protein CASSSIAGGNTGELFF.

The CDR3 DNA reads TGTGCCAGCACGACAGCTCGGCAGCCCCAGCATTTT. It is translated as CASTTARQPQHF. The chain employs TRBV6-6 and TRBJ1-5, with D possibly being TRBD1 (5 bases). V was pared by 7 bases and J by 7 bases, with 11 bases between. The CDR3 covers 12 residues. Germline lookup yields CDR1 MNHNY and CDR2 SVGAGI (reference sequence).

This chain joins TRBV27 and TRBJ1-1, with TRBD1 identical over 8 bases. The CDR3 has 14 residues. V was clipped by 4 bases and J by 7 bases; unmatched bases: 8. Germline lookup yields CDR1 MNHEY and CDR2 SMNVEV (reference sequence). The CDR3 is CASSYQGTGLEAFF. In DNA, the CDR3 is TGTGCCAGCAGTTACCAAGGGACAGGACTTGAAGCTTTCTTT.

The chain links TRBV28 to TRBJ2-7; 10 bases map to TRBD2. Trimming took 3 bases from V and 0 from J; bases not matched to a gene: 8. Looked up from germline, CDR1 is MDHEN and CDR2 is SYDVKM. The CDR3 is made up of 17 amino acids. CDR3 loop: CASSLPLAGDLSYEQYF. CDR3 bases: TGTGCCAGCAGTTTGCCCCTAGCGGGAGATCTCTCCTACGAGCAGTACTTC.

This chain connects TRBV10-3 to TRBJ1-5, with D perhaps matching TRBD1 (5 bases). Germline values: CDR1 ENHRY, CDR2 SYGVKD. The CDR3 loop spans 12 amino acids. Trimming took off 10 bases at V and 5 bases at J, with 12 bases between the two ends. Here the CDR3 reads CATKQDDQPQHF. CDR3 DNA: TGTGCCACCAAACAGGATGATCAGCCCCAGCATTTT.

The chain couples TRBV6-2 or TRBV6-3 to TRBJ2-1; 8 bases fit TRBD1. The V and J ends lost 5 bases and 5 bases, in that order; junction bases with no gene match: 17. CDR1 and CDR2 (germline): MNHEY, SVGEGT. This CDR3 spans 18 amino acids. The CDR3 DNA is TGTGCCAGCAGTACACACCGGCGTCGAGACAGGGGCGACAATGAGCAGTTCTTC. Its translation: CASSTHRRRDRGDNEQFF.

This chain joins TRBV3-1 (or the pseudogene TRBV3-2) and TRBJ1-1; 9 bases map to TRBD1. Losses at the gene ends were 3 bases for V and 2 bases for J; bases not matched to a gene: 10. The CDR3 consists of 17 residues. Looked up from germline, CDR1 is LGHDT and CDR2 is YNNKEL (reference sequence). The chain's CDR3 is CASSQRDRVPLNTEAFF. The CDR3 DNA reads TGTGCCAGCAGCCAGCGGGACAGGGTCCCCTTAAACACTGAAGCTTTCTTT.

This clone was counted once. This chain connects TRBV3-1 (or the pseudogene TRBV3-2) to TRBJ2-1; tentatively, D is TRBD2 (6 bases). The V gene lost 3 bases and the J gene lost 4 bases, with 10 bases spanning the gap. CDR1 is LGHDT, CDR2 YNNKEL, per germline (reference sequence). The CDR3 totals 14 residues. This CDR3 is CASSHNSGYNEQFF. CDR3 nucleotide sequence: TGTGCCAGCAGCCATAACAGCGGGTACAATGAGCAGTTCTTC.

This rearrangement joins TRBV6-5 to TRBJ2-3; no clear D. The V end lost 6 bases, the J end lost 6 bases, and 19 bases lay between the germline ends. This CDR3 has 15 residues. CDR1 MNHEY and CDR2 SVGAGI come from the germline V gene. CDR3 region: CASSLERSPADTQYF. CDR3 DNA: TGTGCCAGCAGCCTAGAACGGTCCCCTGCCGATACGCAGTATTTT.

CDR3 in DNA: TGCGCCAGCAGCAGCGGACTAGCGGCTACCTACGAGCAGTACTTC. This codes for CASSSGLAATYEQYF. The chain employs TRBV5-1 and TRBJ2-7; 10 nucleotides match TRBD2. Trimming removed 4 bases from V and 2 bases from J; junction bases left unmatched: 6. Per germline, CDR1 SGHRS and CDR2 YFSETQ. CDR3 size: 15 residues.

The genes are TRBV24-1 and TRBJ2-3, with D perhaps matching TRBD2 (6 bases). The V gene lost 7 bases and the J gene lost 1 base, with 11 bases spanning the gap. The CDR3 runs 14 residues. CDR1 KGHDR and CDR2 SFDVKD come from the germline V gene. The CDR3 nucleotides are TGTGCCACCAGGCGGGGAACGGGCACAGATACGCAGTATTTT. Translated, it gives CATRRGTGTDTQYF.

The chain couples TRBV4-2 to TRBJ2-1, with 12 bases lining up with TRBD2. The V segment lost 1 base and the J segment 4 bases; nucleotides outside the gene matches: 2. The CDR3 covers 16 residues. Germline CDR1 reads LGHNA; CDR2 reads YNFKEQ. Here the CDR3 reads CASSQAGTSGYNEQFF. DNA of the CDR3: TGTGCCAGCAGCCAAGCCGGGACTAGCGGGTACAATGAGCAGTTCTTC.

The V and J genes are TRBV6-5 and TRBJ1-2; the match to TRBD1 covers 8 bases. The V and J ends lost 6 bases and 4 bases, in that order; junction bases with no gene match: 10. The CDR3 sequence is 15 residues long. CDR1 and CDR2 (germline): MNHEY, SVGAGI. CDR3 protein: CASRNLDRGGYGYTF. CDR3 DNA: TGTGCCAGCAGGAACCTCGACAGGGGCGGCTATGGCTACACCTTC.

The CDR3 DNA is TGTGCCAGCAGCCCCCGGGACAGATCCACAGATACGCAGTATTTT. The encoded protein is CASSPRDRSTDTQYF. V gene TRBV9 combines with J gene TRBJ2-3, with TRBD1 matching over 7 bases. Germline trimming cut 4 bases from V and 2 bases from J; bases unmatched to any gene: 7. Germline lookup yields CDR1 SGDLS and CDR2 YYNGEE. The CDR3 has 15 amino acids.

The chain couples TRBV6-6 to TRBJ2-2; 11 nucleotides agree with TRBD1. Trimming at V came to 4 bases and at J to 5 bases, leaving 3 bases not matched to a gene. CDR3 length equals 15 residues. Germline lookup yields CDR1 MNHNY and CDR2 SVGAGI (reference sequence). The CDR3 is CASSFGQGATGELFF. The CDR3 DNA is TGTGCCAGCAGTTTTGGACAGGGGGCTACCGGGGAGCTGTTTTTT.

The chain couples TRBV6-5 to TRBJ1-5, with a weak D call TRBD1 (6 bases). Germline V gene lookup returns CDR1 MNHEY and CDR2 SVGAGI. V lost 6 bases, J lost 0 bases, and 9 bases lay in between. This CDR3 has 14 amino acids. The CDR3 region has the DNA TGTGCCAGCAGGGACAGACATAGCAATCAGCCCCAGCATTTT. Translating it yields CASRDRHSNQPQHF.